The 9 T cell receptor beta chains presented below share a single source sample, sequenced in a study of response to subunit inactivated influenza vaccine. TCRdb independently ran MiXCR on the RT-PCR reads; one entry per CDR3 protein. Here the sample spans a few hundred thousand distinct CDR3 sequences, 14% being singletons. The source was PBMCs from blood, collected 11 to 12 days after vaccination. These receptors came from a man aged 50 to 60 who received an inactivated influenza vaccine.

A few counts support this clonotype. The DNA of the CDR3 is TGCAGTGCTAGAGTCCCCCAGCGGGGGGGGTACGAGCAGTACTTC. It codes for CSARVPQRGGYEQYF. The chain carries TRBV20-1 and TRBJ2-7; 10 bases are shared with TRBD2. The germline CDR1 and CDR2 sequences are DFQATT and SNEGSKA (reference sequence). With 1 base clipped from V and 4 bases from J, the junction kept 7 bases outside the gene matches. The CDR3 sequence is 15 residues long.

CDR3 sequence reads: CASSLKGDGYTF. The CDR3 DNA follows: TGTGCCAGCAGTTTGAAGGGCGATGGCTACACCTTC. The gene calls are TRBV28 and TRBJ1-2; D not certain. Deletions cut 3 bases from V and 6 bases from J, with 8 bases between. CDR1 is MDHEN and CDR2 is SYDVKM in the germline V gene. CDR3 size: 12 residues.

This clonotype showed up many times. The V call is TRBV2, the J call TRBJ2-3; D unclear. The CDR3 runs to 13 residues. V was cut by 6 bases and J by 1 base, with 8 bases left in between. The germline V gene encodes CDR1 SNHLY and CDR2 FYNNEI. The DNA of the CDR3 is TGTGCCAGCAGGGCCCTTGGCACAGATACGCAGTATTTT. Its translation: CASRALGTDTQYF.

The sample holds a few counts of this clonotype. The chain carries TRBV10-3 and TRBJ1-2, with TRBD1 as a possible D gene (5 bases). Germline loops: CDR1 ENHRY, CDR2 SYGVKD. This CDR3 has 14 residues. V shed 4 bases and J shed 4 bases, with 13 bases lying between them. CDR3 loop: CAISAVGAGYGYTF. DNA for the CDR3: TGTGCCATCAGTGCCGTAGGGGCGGGCTATGGCTACACCTTC.

This clonotype was detected a few times. The chain joins TRBV15 to TRBJ2-7; the D gene is possibly TRBD1 (5 bases). The CDR3 spans 18 residues. The V gene's germline CDR1 is LNHNV and CDR2 YYDKDF (reference sequence). The V gene lost 0 bases and the J gene lost 0 bases, with 18 bases spanning the gap. The CDR3 is CATSRDYGLGHGSYEQYF. For the CDR3, the DNA is TGTGCCACCAGCAGAGATTATGGCCTCGGACACGGCTCCTACGAGCAGTACTTC.

The gene calls are TRBV6-6 and TRBJ1-1; D remains unclear. Trimming left V 2 bases short and J 3 bases short, with 7 bases between. Looked up from germline, CDR1 is MNHNY and CDR2 is SVGAGI (reference sequence). The CDR3 is 13 residues long. CDR3: CASSYEWDTEAFF. In nucleotides, the CDR3 is TGTGCCAGCAGTTACGAGTGGGACACTGAAGCTTTCTTT.

Remarks on this clonotype: Just one base apart from a much larger clone, this may be a read error. V gene TRBV7-9 combines with J gene TRBJ2-7, with TRBD2 matching 10 bases. Germline V gives CDR1 SEHNR, CDR2 FQNEAQ (reference sequence). This CDR3 region has 16 residues. The CDR3 DNA sequence: TGTACCAGCAGCTTATGGCTAGCGGGAGAGAGGTACGAGCAGTACTTC. Its translation: CTSSLWLAGERYEQYF.

V gene TRBV9 combines with J gene TRBJ2-3; weak D call: TRBD2 (5 bases). Trimming left V 0 bases short and J 0 bases short, with 8 bases between. The CDR3 totals 15 residues. The V gene's germline CDR1 is SGDLS and CDR2 YYNGEE. The CDR3 nucleotides read TGTGCCAGCAGCGTAGGAGGGTACAGCACAGATACGCAGTATTTT. This gives the protein CASSVGGYSTDTQYF. The full variable domain, in which reference TRBV9 and TRBJ2-3 provide the parts outside the CDR3, is DSGVTQTPKHLITATGQRVTLRCSPRSGDLSVYWYQQSLDQGLQFLIQYYNGEERAKGNILERFSAQQFPDLHSELNLSSLELGDSALYFCASSVGGYSTDTQYFGPGTRLTVL.

The chain recombines TRBV7-8 with TRBJ1-6, with a weak D call TRBD1 (5 bases). The germline gives CDR1 SGHVS, CDR2 FQNEAQ. V lost 5 bases and J lost 7, with 15 bases in between. CDR3 size: 15 residues. The DNA of the CDR3 is TGTGCCAGCAGCACGGGACCGTGGGACAATTCACCCCTCCACTTT. It is translated as CASSTGPWDNSPLHF.